Included here is one T cell receptor beta chain sequence, with context. These data originate in a study of blood T cell repertoires in COVID-19. Here immunoSEQ multiplex PCR was the method, and the copy in TCRdb shows in-frame clones only, minus some. The sample includes fewer than 150,000 clones, 70% to 90% of them seen just once. Germline CDR1 reads DFQATT; CDR2 reads SNEGSKA (reference sequence). Trimming stripped 4 bases from V and 6 bases from J, with 6 bases between. The CDR3 is 10 amino acids. The sequence came from a woman aged 50 to 60 with acute or convalescent COVID-19. The chain combines TRBV20-1 with TRBJ1-2; D is undetermined. Sequenced sample: peripheral blood. CDR3 region: CSAKRDGYTF. In DNA, the CDR3 is TGCAGTGCTAAGAGGGATGGCTACACCTTC.